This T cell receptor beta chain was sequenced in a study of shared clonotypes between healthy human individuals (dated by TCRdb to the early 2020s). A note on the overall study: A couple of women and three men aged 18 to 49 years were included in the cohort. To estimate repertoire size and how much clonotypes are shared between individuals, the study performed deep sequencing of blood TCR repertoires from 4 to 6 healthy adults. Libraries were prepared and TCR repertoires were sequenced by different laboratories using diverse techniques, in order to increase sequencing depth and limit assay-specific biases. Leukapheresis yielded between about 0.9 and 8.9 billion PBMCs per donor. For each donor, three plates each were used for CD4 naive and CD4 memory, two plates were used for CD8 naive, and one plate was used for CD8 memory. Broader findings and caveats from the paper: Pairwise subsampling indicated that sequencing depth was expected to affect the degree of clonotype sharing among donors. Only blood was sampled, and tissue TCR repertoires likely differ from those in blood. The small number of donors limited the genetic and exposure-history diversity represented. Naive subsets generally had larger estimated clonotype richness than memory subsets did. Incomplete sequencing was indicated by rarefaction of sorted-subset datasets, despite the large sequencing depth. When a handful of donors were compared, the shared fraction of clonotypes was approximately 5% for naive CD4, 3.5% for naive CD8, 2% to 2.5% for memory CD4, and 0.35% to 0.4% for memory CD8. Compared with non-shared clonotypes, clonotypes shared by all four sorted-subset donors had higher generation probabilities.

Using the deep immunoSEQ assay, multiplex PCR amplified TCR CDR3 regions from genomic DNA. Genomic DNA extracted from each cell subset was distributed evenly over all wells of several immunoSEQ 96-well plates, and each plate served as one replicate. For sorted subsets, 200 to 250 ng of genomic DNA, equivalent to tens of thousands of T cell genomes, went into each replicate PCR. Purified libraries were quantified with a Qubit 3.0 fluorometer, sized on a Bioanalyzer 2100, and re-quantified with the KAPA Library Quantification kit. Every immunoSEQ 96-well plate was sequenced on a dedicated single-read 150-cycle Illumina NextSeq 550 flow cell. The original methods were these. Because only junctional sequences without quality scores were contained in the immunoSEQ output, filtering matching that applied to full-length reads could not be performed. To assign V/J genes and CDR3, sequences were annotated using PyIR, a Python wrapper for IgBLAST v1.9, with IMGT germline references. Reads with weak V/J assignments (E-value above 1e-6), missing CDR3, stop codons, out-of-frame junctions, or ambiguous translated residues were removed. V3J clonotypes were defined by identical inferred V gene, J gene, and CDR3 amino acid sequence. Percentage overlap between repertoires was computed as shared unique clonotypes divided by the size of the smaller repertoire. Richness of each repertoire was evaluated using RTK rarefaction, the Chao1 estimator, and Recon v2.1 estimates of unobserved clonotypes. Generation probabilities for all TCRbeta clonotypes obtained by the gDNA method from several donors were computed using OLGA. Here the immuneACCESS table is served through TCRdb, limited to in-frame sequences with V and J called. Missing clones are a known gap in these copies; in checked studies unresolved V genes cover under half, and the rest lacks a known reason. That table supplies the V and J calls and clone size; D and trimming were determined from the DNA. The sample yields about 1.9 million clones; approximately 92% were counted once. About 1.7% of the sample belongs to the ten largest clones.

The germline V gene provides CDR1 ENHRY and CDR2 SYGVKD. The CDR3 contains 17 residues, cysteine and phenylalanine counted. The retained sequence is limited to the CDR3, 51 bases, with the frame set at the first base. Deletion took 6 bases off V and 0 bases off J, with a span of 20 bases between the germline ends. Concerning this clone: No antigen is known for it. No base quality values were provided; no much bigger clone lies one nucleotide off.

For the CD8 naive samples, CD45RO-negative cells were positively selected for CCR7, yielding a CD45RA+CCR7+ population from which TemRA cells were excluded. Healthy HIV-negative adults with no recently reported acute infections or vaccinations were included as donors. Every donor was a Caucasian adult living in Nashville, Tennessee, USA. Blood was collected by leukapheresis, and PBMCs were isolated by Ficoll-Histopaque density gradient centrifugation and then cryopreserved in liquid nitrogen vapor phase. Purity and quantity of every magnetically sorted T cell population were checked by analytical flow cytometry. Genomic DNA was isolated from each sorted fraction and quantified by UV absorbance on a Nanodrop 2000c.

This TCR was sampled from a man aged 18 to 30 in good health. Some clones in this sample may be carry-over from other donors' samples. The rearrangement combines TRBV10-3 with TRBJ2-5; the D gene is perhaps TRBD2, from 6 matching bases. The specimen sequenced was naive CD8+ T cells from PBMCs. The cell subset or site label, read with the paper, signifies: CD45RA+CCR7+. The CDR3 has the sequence CAIRASSREWDQETQYF. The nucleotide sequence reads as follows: TGTGCCATCAGGGCCTCGTCCCGGGAGTGGGACCAAGAGACCCAGTACTTC.